This T cell receptor beta chain is from a study of CD8 T cells in ankylosing spondylitis. TCRdb fed the 5' RACE reads into MiXCR, producing one record per CDR3 protein. The table has about 33,000 distinct CDR3 sequences, around 15% seen once; the top ten hold roughly 32%. Study-wide results and caveats: The disease-linked clones had a CD8+ phenotype and low blood frequencies.

CDR3 length: 16 amino acids. V gave up 7 bases and J gave up 0 bases, with 18 bases separating them. Germline CDR1 reads SQVTM; CDR2 reads ANQGSEA. This clonotype came up a few times. Antigen unknown. Sequenced: synovial fluid, either unsorted or a sorted T cell fraction (not recorded which). The chain joins TRBV29-1 to TRBJ2-2; tentatively, D is TRBD1 (5 bases). The source is a male donor with ankylosing spondylitis. The CDR3 bases are TGCAGCGCTAAAGACGGGCAGGGCCCGAACACCGGGGAGCTGTTTTTT. Its translation is CSAKDGQGPNTGELFF.